This TCR beta chain was found in a study of blood T cell repertoires in COVID-19. Study information: The United States, Italy and Spain were the sources of the acute and convalescent COVID-19 samples. The cDNA or gDNA used as material had been derived from T cells, B-cell-depleted T cells, or PBMCs.

Authors' data handling: Quantification of nucleated cells was approximated via reference gene primer amplification. This table comes from immunoSEQ multiplex PCR, and its TCRdb copy is limited to in-frame clones, with some not included. V and J calls and clone size are those listed in that table; D and trimming were worked out from the DNA. The sample includes around 300,000 clones, roughly 90% of them seen just once. There are a few counts of this clone. Germline CDR1 reads LNHDA; CDR2 reads SQIVND (reference sequence). V was cut by 7 bases and J by 4 bases, with 22 bases left in between. The CDR3 spans 16 residues.

This chain uses TRBV19 with TRBJ1-2; D is ambiguous. Source material: peripheral blood. The TCR comes from a man in his late teens or twenties with active or convalescent COVID-19. In DNA, the CDR3 is TGTGCCAGTAATATCGGCTTCACCCACACGGGCTATGGCTACACCTTC. Its protein product is CASNIGFTHTGYGYTF.